A selection of T cell receptor beta chains follows, all from one sample in a study of shared clonotypes between healthy human individuals. Sequencing was performed with immunoSEQ multiplex PCR; in TCRdb, only in-frame clones are kept and a portion is missing. The sample lists approximately 2,200,000 clones, more than 85% occurring once. The specimen sequenced was naive CD8+ T cells from PBMCs. Receptors were obtained from a man between 18 and 35 years old in good health. Some clones in this sample may be carry-over from other donors' samples. CDR3s leave out the opening cysteine and the closing phenylalanine or tryptophan.

>14|TRBV19
ASSIPRQGKDYGYT
>11|TRBV9
ASSVARGGEQF
>11|TRBV5-1
ASRGDYSYEQY
>12|TRBV6-5
ASSYSAGFHEQY
>14|TRBV18
ASSPPGTATPYEQY
>14|TRBV6-5
ASSSIRDTFDDTQY
>13|TRBV9
ASSVEVGLRETQY
>13|TRBV18
ASSVPATWNTEAF
>16|TRBV4-1
ASSQDAWTSGSEDTQY
>14|TRBV12-5
ASGLGRTGLVYEQF
>12|TRBV27
ASSLSGNYNEQF
>16|TRBV7-9
ASSFWPSQGPPYNEQF
>12|TRBV6-1
ASDRGRTNTEAF
>11|TRBV5-4
ASSFPENYGYT
>14|TRBV12-2
ASRLAGTSGNNEQF
>13|TRBV5-1
ASSLGPGPSYEQY
>15|TRBV7-2
ASSLAVLAGMTGELF
>13|TRBV9
ASSVGGKPSNEQF
>12|TRBV4-1
ASSQWGWRTEAF
>15|TRBV27
ASSRVGLTGGNQPQH
>13|TRBV28
ASSPSLALQETQY
>12|TRBV7-2
ASRTSVHSYEQY
>8|TRBV30
AWKTNGYT
>13|TRBV6-1
ASSVAVASTDTQY
>11|TRBV6-5
ASSYSDRTEAF
>14|TRBV25-1
ASSVGGFRGQETQY
>16|TRBV7-9
ASSLGLSTGGPSDEQF
>11|TRBV11-2
ASSAGESYEQY
>11|TRBV6-1
ASSSRVTYEQY
>12|TRBV27
ASSLAPVADTQY
>9|TRBV29-1
SAGQGVFYT
>14|TRBV5-6
ASSLEGRGYHNEQF
>13|TRBV29-1
SVAGQGTTAYEQY
>13|TRBV14
ASSPRDRANNEQF
>14|TRBV11-3
ASSPRTSGNTGELF
>13|TRBV7-6
ASSQRGYYTDTQY
>11|TRBV27
ASSLGRTYEQY
>13|TRBV27
ASSLRVPGTGELF
>17|TRBV11-2
ASSLRGRRGITSYNEQF
>12|TRBV10-3
AIKGTSSYNEQF
>13|TRBV7-8
ASSLGGGSMNEQF
>13|TRBV6-1
ASKQGATGNTEAF
>16|TRBV4-1
ASSQIPRTGGSFYGYT
>15|TRBV27
ASSWRRASGAPYEQY
>15|TRBV7-9
ASSFDSGAPHNQPQH
>12|TRBV7-2
ASSPRGSGNTIY
>9|TRBV28
ASSWGKAQH
>10|TRBV5-8
ASSLRRAEQY